These T cell receptor beta chains were read from a single sample in a study of blood T cell repertoires in COVID-19. Only in-frame clones appear in the TCRdb table, and some are missing; sequencing was by immunoSEQ multiplex PCR. The table has some 300,000 clones, more than 80% seen once; the top ten hold approximately 6%. The specimen was peripheral blood. These receptors were collected from a woman between 45 and 60 years old with COVID-19, enrolled during active disease. CDR3s include the opening cysteine and the closing phenylalanine or tryptophan. D genes are given only for firm matches.

j_call d_call v_call cdr3_aa
TRBJ1-5 - TRBV2 CASNQGTAYQPQHF
TRBJ2-2 - TRBV11-3 CASSLGTQGSATGELFF
TRBJ1-4 TRBD1 TRBV11-3 CASSLGTGVNEKLFF
TRBJ2-7 TRBD1 TRBV5-6 CASSFRQGHSYEQYF
TRBJ2-1 TRBD1 TRBV30 CASGQGALGYNEQFF
TRBJ1-4 TRBD1 TRBV3-1/TRBV3-2 CASSQGRDRVFEKLFF
TRBJ2-5 TRBD2 TRBV6-1 CASSDWTSGLETQYF
TRBJ2-2 - TRBV18 CASSTTNTGELFF
TRBJ1-1 - TRBV5-5 CASSLTLGGNGRNTEAFF
TRBJ2-3 TRBD1 TRBV5-4 CASSLPGQGTDTQYF
TRBJ1-5 TRBD1 TRBV3-1/TRBV3-2 CASSQGTGVSNQPQHF
TRBJ2-2 TRBD2 TRBV7-2 CASSSGTRGGELFF
TRBJ1-5 TRBD1 TRBV24-1 CATSDPGQGGQPQHF
TRBJ2-6 TRBD1 TRBV6-2/TRBV6-3 CASSTGDGANVLTF
TRBJ2-7 - TRBV29-1 CSVVDSYEQYF
TRBJ2-7 - TRBV5-1 CASSLSAETYEQYF
TRBJ2-3 - TRBV5-4 CASSQGLPGGTDTQYF
TRBJ1-1 - TRBV10-3 CAISPAGAGDLGTEAFF
TRBJ2-7 TRBD2 TRBV6-5 CASRDQLAGAYEQYF
TRBJ2-1 TRBD2 TRBV5-1 CASSLPPGTRTMILNNEQFF
TRBJ2-7 TRBD1 TRBV5-8 CASSFAGQASEQYF
TRBJ1-6 TRBD1 TRBV5-1 CASSLLGTDLNSPLHF
TRBJ1-2 TRBD1 TRBV5-5 CASSTQGVINYGYTF
TRBJ2-1 - TRBV10-1 CASSEIGGGDHNEQFF
TRBJ2-3 - TRBV6-5 CASSYSPQAAQYF
TRBJ2-3 - TRBV9 CASSVVRATDTQYF
TRBJ1-5 - TRBV5-6 CASRLYGVSNQPQHF
TRBJ1-2 TRBD1 TRBV7-2 CASRSRGAGDYGYTF
TRBJ2-5 TRBD2 TRBV2 CASKSPGGSQETQYF
TRBJ2-3 TRBD2 TRBV25-1 CASSSYLREGRADTQYF
TRBJ1-1 - TRBV18 CASSPPGAGAEAFF
TRBJ1-3 TRBD1 TRBV15 CATTRSLGQGALTSGNTIYF
TRBJ1-3 - TRBV12-5 CASGGKGLSTGNTIYF
TRBJ2-7 TRBD2 TRBV11-1 CASSLASGRAEQYF
TRBJ2-1 TRBD2 TRBV19 CASSINWRGSSYNEQFF
TRBJ2-1 - TRBV10-3 CAISETNTNNEQFF
TRBJ2-5 - TRBV7-2 CASSPLLRGWETQYF
TRBJ2-5 TRBD2 TRBV4-3 CASSPQALAGGRETQYF
TRBJ1-5 - TRBV19 CASRQQGRHQPQHF
TRBJ1-2 - TRBV12-3/TRBV12-4 CASRLDRGYTF
TRBJ2-7 - TRBV10-1 CASAVEKQYF
TRBJ1-4 TRBD1 TRBV30 CAWRRTGQASLFF
TRBJ2-7 - TRBV7-9 CASSPTSGGEQYF
TRBJ2-2 TRBD2 TRBV10-3 CAIPGTSAIEDTGELFF
TRBJ2-7 TRBD2 TRBV4-1 CASSHRDYSYEQYF
TRBJ2-1 TRBD2 TRBV30 CASQRSSGRLDNEQFF
TRBJ2-2 TRBD2 TRBV12-5 CASVRGASNTGELFF
TRBJ1-4 - TRBV18 CASSPDEKLFF
TRBJ2-3 TRBD2 TRBV20-1 CSASIGRTDTQYF
TRBJ2-3 - TRBV19 CASSTLTDTQYF
TRBJ2-1 TRBD2 TRBV5-1 CASSLAGREDIREQFF
TRBJ1-4 TRBD1 TRBV18 CASSPSTGPLNEKLFF
TRBJ1-5 - TRBV4-3 CASSQGGESNQPQHF
TRBJ2-7 - TRBV30 CAWSPAEGTPYEQYF